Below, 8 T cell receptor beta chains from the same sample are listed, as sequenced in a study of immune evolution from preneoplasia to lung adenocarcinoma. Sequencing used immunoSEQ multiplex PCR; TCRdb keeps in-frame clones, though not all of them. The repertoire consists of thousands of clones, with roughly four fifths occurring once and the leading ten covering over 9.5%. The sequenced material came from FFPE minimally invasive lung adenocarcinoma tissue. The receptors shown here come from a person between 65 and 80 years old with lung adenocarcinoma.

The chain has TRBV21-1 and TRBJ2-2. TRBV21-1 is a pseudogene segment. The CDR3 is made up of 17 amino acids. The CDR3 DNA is TGTGCCAGCGGACGGGCGAGGTTTGCCCACGACACCGGGGAGCTGTTTTTT. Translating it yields CASGRARFAHDTGELFF.

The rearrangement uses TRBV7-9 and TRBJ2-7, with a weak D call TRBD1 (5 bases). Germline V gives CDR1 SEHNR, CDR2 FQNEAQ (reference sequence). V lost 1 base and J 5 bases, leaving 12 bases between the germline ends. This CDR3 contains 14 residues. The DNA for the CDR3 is TGTGCCAGCAGCTTAGGGCAGGGTGCCCACGAGCAGTACTTC. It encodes CASSLGQGAHEQYF.

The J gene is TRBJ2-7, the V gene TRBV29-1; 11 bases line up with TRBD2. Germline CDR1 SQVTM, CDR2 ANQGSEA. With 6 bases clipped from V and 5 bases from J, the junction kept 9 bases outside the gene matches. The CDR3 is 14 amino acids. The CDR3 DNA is TGCAGCGTGGTTGATAGCGGGGGGGAAAACGAGCAGTACTTC. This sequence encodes CSVVDSGGENEQYF.

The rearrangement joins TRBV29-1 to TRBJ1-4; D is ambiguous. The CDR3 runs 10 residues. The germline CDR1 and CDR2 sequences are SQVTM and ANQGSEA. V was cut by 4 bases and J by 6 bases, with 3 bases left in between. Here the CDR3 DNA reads TGCAGCGTTGGGGATGAAAAACTGTTTTTT. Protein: CSVGDEKLFF.

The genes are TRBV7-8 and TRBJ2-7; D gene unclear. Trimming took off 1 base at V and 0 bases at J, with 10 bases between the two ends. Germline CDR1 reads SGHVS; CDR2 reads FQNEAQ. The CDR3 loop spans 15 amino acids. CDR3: CASSLGGSSSYEQYF. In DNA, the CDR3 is TGTGCCAGCAGCTTAGGGGGATCGAGCTCCTACGAGCAGTACTTC.

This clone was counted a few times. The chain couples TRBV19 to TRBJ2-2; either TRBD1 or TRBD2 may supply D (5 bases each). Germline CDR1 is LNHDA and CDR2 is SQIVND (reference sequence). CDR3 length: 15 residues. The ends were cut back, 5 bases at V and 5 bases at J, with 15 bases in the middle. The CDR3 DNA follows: TGTGCCAGTAGTGCATCCGGGACCCTTACCGGGGAGCTGTTTTTT. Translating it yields CASSASGTLTGELFF.

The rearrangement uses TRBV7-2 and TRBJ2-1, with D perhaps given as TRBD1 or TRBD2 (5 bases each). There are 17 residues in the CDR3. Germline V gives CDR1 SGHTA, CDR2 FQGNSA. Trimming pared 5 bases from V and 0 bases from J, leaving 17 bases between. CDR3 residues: CASSQAPRDPSYNEQFF. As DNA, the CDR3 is TGTGCCAGCAGCCAAGCCCCACGGGACCCCTCCTACAATGAGCAGTTCTTC.

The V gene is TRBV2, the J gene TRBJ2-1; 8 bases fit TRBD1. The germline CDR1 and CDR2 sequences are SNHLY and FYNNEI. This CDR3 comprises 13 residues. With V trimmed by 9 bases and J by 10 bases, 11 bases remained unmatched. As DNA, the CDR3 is TGTGCCAGGCGTACTTCAGGGGGCGAGGAGCAGTTCTTC. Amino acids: CARRTSGGEEQFF.